A selection of T cell receptor beta chains follows, all from one sample in a study of T cell changes during pregnancy in multiple sclerosis. TCRdb's table, derived via immunoSEQ multiplex PCR, lists solely in-frame clones and lacks some. The top ten clones hold 1.3% to 1.5% of a sample with roughly 68,000 clones, approximately 90% of them seen once. The sample consisted of peripheral blood, taken in the second trimester of pregnancy. The receptors were sampled from a female donor in good health, enrolled as a control in a pregnancy study. The conserved cysteine and the conserved F or W are not part of the CDR3 here. D genes are given only for firm matches. Clone size is shown for a subset of rows, as once, few, many or a class of expanded clone.

>TRBD2|TRBV9|TRBJ2-3|NA
ASSGASGSSTDTQY
>TRBD2|TRBV28|TRBJ2-5|NA
ATQGLSLIQETQY
>NA|TRBV30|TRBJ1-2|NA
AWSGRDRYGYT
>NA|TRBV2|TRBJ2-1|NA
AGSQGYNEQF
>TRBD2|TRBV6-4|TRBJ2-3|NA
ASSLLAGSTDTQY
>NA|TRBV7-2|TRBJ2-1|NA
ASSPESWFSYNEQF
>NA|TRBV7-3|TRBJ1-5|NA
ASSFGSNQPQH
>NA|TRBV28|TRBJ1-1|NA
ASSLVVGNEAF
>TRBD1|TRBV11-3|TRBJ2-7|NA
ASSPRDSSYEQY
>TRBD1|TRBV19|TRBJ2-4|once
ASSSPGQGNIQY
>NA|TRBV6-5|TRBJ2-3|NA
ASRLGAADTQY
>NA|TRBV6-4|TRBJ2-3|NA
ASSESGGADTQY
>NA|TRBV5-4|TRBJ1-6|NA
ASSAGQLYNSPLH
>TRBD1|TRBV28|TRBJ1-6|NA
ASRGQGGYNSPLH
>NA|TRBV7-2|TRBJ2-5|NA
ASTTYGRRETQY
>NA|TRBV5-6|TRBJ2-5|NA
ASSPEETQY
>TRBD1|TRBV4-3|TRBJ1-1|NA
ASSQGTGLVTEAF
>NA|TRBV4-1|TRBJ2-1|NA
ASSQGQPNEQF
>TRBD2|TRBV5-1|TRBJ2-3|NA
ASSLNGRVDTQY
>NA|TRBV7-9|TRBJ2-2|NA
ASSFPTPGKLF
>TRBD1|TRBV7-3|TRBJ2-7|NA
ASSSGTGTYEQY
>NA|TRBV25-1|TRBJ1-2|NA
ASTDHPGYGYT
>NA|TRBV27|TRBJ2-2|NA
ASSLYSTGELF
>NA|TRBV6-5|TRBJ1-6|few
ASSYEFSSYNSPLH
>NA|TRBV28|TRBJ1-2|NA
ASSTSDGYT
>NA|TRBV7-9|TRBJ1-1|few
ASSLPLNTEAF
>NA|TRBV7-2|TRBJ2-7|NA
ASSSTTGYEQY
>NA|TRBV6-5|TRBJ1-1|NA
ASINRALSTEAF
>TRBD2|TRBV2|TRBJ2-1|NA
ASTILPSTSGRGMSEQF
>NA|TRBV6-5|TRBJ2-5|NA
ASRNSPETQY
>NA|TRBV6-4|TRBJ2-6|NA
ASSDGGAGANVLT
>NA|TRBV20-1|TRBJ1-5|NA
SAARGQPQH
>TRBD2|TRBV4-1|TRBJ2-1|NA
ASSLAGGLQGEQF
>NA|TRBV27|TRBJ2-1|once
ASSLLGDEQF
>TRBD2|TRBV10-1|TRBJ2-3|NA
ASSETASGSTDTQY
>TRBD2|TRBV15|TRBJ2-3|NA
ATSSSGGATDTQY
>NA|TRBV5-1|TRBJ1-1|NA
ASSLQGDTEAF
>NA|TRBV7-3|TRBJ2-1|NA
ASSLFGPFNEQF
>NA|TRBV27|TRBJ2-3|NA
ASREGTPDTQY
>NA|TRBV4-2|TRBJ1-5|NA
ASSQDRGGGQPQH
>NA|TRBV28|TRBJ2-1|NA
ASRAGKLASGEQF
>NA|TRBV27|TRBJ2-1|NA
ASASQEATYNEQF
>TRBD2|TRBV28|TRBJ2-5|NA
ASSSYSGGASETQY
>TRBD1|TRBV30|TRBJ1-2|NA
AWLDRGYDGYT